This record looks at one T cell receptor beta chain sequence and its context. This clone was recorded only once. Its antigen has not been determined. Base qualities are not recorded, but no much larger clone differs from it by a single base. The CDR3 regions of human TCRbeta chains were subjected to immunosequencing. The study's processing was this. Repertoire TCRs were matched against a reference library of SARS-CoV-2-specific TCRs generated with the MIRA antigen-specificity platform. Breadth was defined as the fraction of unique TCRs that were SARS-CoV-2-associated. Depth was defined as the fraction of total T cells that were SARS-CoV-2-associated. Using the MIRA data, each spike-specific TCR was assigned both to the spike region to which the TCR was reactive and to a CD4 or CD8 class. Log10-transformed breadth and depth values were compared by one-way ANOVA with Sidak's multiple comparisons tests. TCRdb re-hosts the immuneACCESS table, in-frame sequences only. Its copies lack some clones; in the studies checked, an unresolved V gene accounts for under half of them, and the cause for the rest is not known. V, J and clone size are those of that table, while D and trimming were read from the DNA. The sample has 150,000 to 200,000 clones on record, roughly 90% of them singletons. Of the sample, roughly 1.2% is held by the ten largest clones.

The time point label corresponds to: about 28 days (+/-7) after the second vaccine dose. AZD1222 recipients with second doses at about 4 weeks or about 12 weeks were pooled, because spike-specific TCR depth and breadth did not differ between schedules. Vaccinee samples came from UK trials COV001 and COV002, including a single-blind randomized controlled phase 2/3 trial of AZD1222 (ChAdOx1 nCoV-19) in healthy adults. Trial participant PBMC samples were collected at day 0 and day 28 after the second dose for TCRbeta chain sequencing. This sample was taken from a study of T cell responses to AZD1222 COVID-19 vaccine (dated by TCRdb to about 2021). In the study overall: A total of just over 230 trial participants underwent TCR sequencing, of whom about 210 received two doses of AZD1222 and some 25 received two doses of the MenACWY control vaccine. Trial participants were enrolled into age subgroups of 18-55, 56-69 and 70-plus years, which contained about 150, 27 and 61 TCR-sequenced participants, respectively.

The CDR3, cysteine through phenylalanine, is 14 amino acids long. CDR3 DNA only is kept here, 42 bases in frame from base 1. According to the germline V gene, CDR1 reads SGDLS and CDR2 reads YYNGEE. Trimming takes 0 bases off V and 2 bases off J; junction bases not matched to a gene: 2. The paper as a whole reports these results and caveats: CD4 TCRs associated with the vaccine covered the entire spike protein, and the dominant responses were in regions 160-218 and 743-854. Nearly half of unique spike-specific TCRs reportedly recognized epitopes outside regions mutated in the B.1.351 and B.1.1.7 variants. The 56-69-year group was small, and its depth increase did not reach significance, likely because of low power. Participants were mostly white British, with more females than males. The authors suggested clonal diversity may have been underestimated. Because no day 14 peak-response samples were available, the repertoires could be characterized only after the peak T cell response. After two AZD1222 doses, spike-specific TCR breadth and depth were significantly higher than at day 0 and than in MenACWY recipients. Conclusions about previously exposed vaccinees are limited because only five to seven AZD1222 recipients were SARS-CoV-2 seropositive at baseline.

The V and J genes are TRBV9 and TRBJ2-7, and 7 bases in between align with TRBD2. This TCR was recovered from an adult who received the AZD1222 COVID-19 vaccine. Sequences were derived from peripheral blood, sampled 28 days after the second AZD1222 dose. The CDR3 sequence is CASSVGLAAYEQYF. The nucleotide sequence is given as TGTGCCAGCAGCGTAGGACTAGCAGCCTACGAGCAGTACTTC.